This record concerns one T cell receptor beta chain sequence. The data are from a study of blood T cell repertoires in COVID-19. As processed by the authors: Estimation of nucleated cell counts was performed using reference gene primer amplification. The table came from immunoSEQ multiplex PCR; TCRdb's copy has only in-frame clones and leaves some out. The V and J calls and clone size come from that table; D and trimming were worked out from the DNA. This sample has under 200,000 clones, with over 60% found just once. This CDR3 contains 14 residues. This clonotype was sampled from a man aged 60 to 75 with acute or convalescent COVID-19. The chain has TRBV7-5 and TRBJ1-2; no DNA check was done on the table's D call, TRBD1. TRBV7-5 is noted as a pseudogene. The source material was peripheral blood. The CDR3 loop reads CVRSLRQSHYGYTF. The CDR3 nucleotides are TGTGTCAGAAGCTTGAGACAGTCCCACTATGGCTACACCTTC.